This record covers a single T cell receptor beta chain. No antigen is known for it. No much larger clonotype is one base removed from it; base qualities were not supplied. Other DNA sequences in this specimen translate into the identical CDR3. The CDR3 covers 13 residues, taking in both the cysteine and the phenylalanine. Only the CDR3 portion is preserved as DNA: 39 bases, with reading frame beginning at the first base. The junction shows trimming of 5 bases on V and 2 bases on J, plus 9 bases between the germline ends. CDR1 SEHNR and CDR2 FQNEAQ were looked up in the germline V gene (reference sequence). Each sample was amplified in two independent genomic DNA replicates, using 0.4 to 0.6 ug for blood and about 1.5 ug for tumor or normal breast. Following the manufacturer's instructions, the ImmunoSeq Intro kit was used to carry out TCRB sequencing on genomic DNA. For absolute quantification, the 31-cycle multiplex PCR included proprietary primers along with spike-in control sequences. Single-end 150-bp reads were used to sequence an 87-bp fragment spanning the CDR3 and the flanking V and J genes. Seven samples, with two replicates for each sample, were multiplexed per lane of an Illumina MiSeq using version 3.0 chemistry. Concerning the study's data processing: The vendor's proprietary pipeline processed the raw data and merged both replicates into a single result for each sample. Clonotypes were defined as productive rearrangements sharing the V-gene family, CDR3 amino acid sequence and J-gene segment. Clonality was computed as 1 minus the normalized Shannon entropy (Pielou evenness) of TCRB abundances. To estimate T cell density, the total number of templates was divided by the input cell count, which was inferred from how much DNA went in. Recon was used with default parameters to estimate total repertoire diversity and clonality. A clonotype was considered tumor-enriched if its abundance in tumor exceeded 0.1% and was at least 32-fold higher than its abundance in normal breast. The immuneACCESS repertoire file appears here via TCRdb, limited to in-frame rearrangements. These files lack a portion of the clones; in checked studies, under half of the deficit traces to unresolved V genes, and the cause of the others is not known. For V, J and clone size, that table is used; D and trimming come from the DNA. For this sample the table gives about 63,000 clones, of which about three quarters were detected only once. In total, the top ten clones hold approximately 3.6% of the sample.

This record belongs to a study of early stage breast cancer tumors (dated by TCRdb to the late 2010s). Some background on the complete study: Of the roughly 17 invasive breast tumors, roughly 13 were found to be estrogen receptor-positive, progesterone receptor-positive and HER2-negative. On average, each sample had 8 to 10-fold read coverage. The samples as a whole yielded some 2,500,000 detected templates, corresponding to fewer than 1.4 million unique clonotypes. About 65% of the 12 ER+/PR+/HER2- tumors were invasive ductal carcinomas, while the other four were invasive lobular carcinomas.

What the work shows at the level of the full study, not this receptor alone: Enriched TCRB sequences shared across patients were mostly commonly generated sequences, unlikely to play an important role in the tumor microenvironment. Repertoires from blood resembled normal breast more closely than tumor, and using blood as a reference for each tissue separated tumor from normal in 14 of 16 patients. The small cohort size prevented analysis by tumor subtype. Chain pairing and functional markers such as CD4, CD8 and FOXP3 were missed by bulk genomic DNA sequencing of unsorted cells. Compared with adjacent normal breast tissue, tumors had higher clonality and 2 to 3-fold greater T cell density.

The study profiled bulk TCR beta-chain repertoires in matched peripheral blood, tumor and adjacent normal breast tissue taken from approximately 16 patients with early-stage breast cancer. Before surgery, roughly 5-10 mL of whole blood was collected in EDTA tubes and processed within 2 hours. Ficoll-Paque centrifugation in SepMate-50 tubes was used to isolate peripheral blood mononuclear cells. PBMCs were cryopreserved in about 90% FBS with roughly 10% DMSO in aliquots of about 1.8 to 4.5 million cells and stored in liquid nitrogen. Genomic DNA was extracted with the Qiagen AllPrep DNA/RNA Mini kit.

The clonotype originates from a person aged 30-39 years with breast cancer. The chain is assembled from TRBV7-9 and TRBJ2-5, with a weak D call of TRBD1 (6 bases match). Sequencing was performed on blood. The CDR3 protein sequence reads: CASSPGVQETQYF. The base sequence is TGTGCCAGCAGCCCAGGGGTACAAGAGACCCAGTACTTC.